The clone carrying this T cell receptor (beta chain) was detected many times. This CDR3 has 11 amino acids. The V end lost 3 bases, the J end lost 3 bases, and 6 bases lay between the germline ends. Germline V gene sequence: CDR1 DFQATT, CDR2 SNEGSKA (reference sequence). This sample was included in a study of T cells after yellow fever vaccination. TCRdb passed the 5' RACE reads through MiXCR, listing each CDR3 protein once. The sample yields 200,000 to 300,000 distinct CDR3 sequences, 3.6% seen once. This chain joins TRBV20-1 and TRBJ2-7, with D possibly matching TRBD1 (5 bases). The material was PBMCs, obtained 15 days after the yellow fever booster vaccination. The clonotype comes from a man younger than 35 who received the YFV17D yellow fever vaccine. The CDR3 coding sequence is TGCAGTGCTAGGGACAACTACGAGCAGTACTTC. As protein: CSARDNYEQYF.